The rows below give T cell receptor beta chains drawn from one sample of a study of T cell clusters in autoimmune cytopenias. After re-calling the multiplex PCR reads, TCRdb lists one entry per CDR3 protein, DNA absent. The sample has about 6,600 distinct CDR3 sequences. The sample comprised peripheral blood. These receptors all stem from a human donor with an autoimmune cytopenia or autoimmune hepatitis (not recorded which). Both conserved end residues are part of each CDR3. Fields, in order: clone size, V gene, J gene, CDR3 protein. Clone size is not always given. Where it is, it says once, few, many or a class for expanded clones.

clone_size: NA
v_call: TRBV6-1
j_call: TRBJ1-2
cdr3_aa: CASSKLEQGSYGYTF

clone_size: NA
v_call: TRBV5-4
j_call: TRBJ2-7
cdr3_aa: CASSLMGLYREQYF

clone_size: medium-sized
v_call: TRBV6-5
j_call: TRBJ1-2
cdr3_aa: CASRRYAGMAEGYTF

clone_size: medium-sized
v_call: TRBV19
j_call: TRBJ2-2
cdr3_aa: CASTRGVGTGELFF

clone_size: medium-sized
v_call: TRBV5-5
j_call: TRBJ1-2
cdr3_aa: CASSSGLDEYGYTF

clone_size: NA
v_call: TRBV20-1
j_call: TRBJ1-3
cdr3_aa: CSALGQTFGNTIYF

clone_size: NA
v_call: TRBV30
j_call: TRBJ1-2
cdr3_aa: CAWSVLGGASGGYTF

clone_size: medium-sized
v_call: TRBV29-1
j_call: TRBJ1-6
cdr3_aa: CSAGTVYNSPLHF

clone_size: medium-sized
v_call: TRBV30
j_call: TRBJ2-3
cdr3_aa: CACSPGSDTQYF

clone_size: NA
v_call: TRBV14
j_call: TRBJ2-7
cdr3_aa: CASSHPRDLGYEQYF

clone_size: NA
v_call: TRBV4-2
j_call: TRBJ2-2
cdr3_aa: CASSRSGGAHTGELFF

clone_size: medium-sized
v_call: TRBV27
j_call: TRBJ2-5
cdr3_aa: CASSLSAVETQYF

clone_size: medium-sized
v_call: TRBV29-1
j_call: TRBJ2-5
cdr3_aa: CSVGVGGGSQETQYF

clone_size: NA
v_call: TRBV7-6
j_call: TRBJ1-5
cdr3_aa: CASSSTGAVQPQHF

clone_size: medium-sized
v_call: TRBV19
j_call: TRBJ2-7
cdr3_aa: CASTTTGGEQYF

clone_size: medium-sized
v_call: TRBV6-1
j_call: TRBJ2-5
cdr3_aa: CASTVTQETQYF

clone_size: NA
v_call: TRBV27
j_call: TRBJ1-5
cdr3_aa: CASSFNNQPQHF

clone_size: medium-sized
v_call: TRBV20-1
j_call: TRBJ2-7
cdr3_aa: CSARLLAGGTEGYYEQYF

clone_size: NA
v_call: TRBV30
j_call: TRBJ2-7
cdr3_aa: CAWSVSGQAYEQYF

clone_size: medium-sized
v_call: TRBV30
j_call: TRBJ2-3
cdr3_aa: CAWNIAGSTDTQYF

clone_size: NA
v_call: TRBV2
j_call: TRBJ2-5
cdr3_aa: CASTNRAETQYF

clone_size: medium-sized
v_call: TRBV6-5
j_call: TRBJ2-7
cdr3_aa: CASSRLAGGSYEQYF

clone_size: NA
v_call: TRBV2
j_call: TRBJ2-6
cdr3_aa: CASRVRFRGGLSGANVLTF

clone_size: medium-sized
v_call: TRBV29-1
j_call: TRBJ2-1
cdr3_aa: CSVAGASGANEQFF

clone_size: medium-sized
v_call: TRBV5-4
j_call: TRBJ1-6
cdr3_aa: CASSSGVFSPGSPLHF

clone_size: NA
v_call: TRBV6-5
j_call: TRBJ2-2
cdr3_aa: CASSYSMGDFNTGELFF

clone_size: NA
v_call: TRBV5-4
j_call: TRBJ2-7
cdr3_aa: CASSPNNYEQYF

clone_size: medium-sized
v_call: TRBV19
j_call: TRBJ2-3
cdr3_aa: CATVDQGGTDTQYF

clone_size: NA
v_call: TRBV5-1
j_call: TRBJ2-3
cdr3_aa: CASSLVSWTDTQYF

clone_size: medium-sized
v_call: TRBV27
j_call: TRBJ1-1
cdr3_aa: CASSPSGVGTEAFF

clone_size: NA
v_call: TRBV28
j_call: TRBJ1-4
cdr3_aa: CASSGMDRGGEKLFF

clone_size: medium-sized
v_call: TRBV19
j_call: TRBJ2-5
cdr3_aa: CASKKSQSQETQYF

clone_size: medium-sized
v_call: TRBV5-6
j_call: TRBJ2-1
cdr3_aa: CASSSDTYNEQFF

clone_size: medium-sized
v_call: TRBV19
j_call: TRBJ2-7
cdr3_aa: CASRKTGGSPYEQYF

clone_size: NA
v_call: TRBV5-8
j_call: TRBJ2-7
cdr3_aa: CASSLVGTGYEQYF

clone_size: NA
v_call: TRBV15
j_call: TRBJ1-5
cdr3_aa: CATSRGNTGINQPQHF

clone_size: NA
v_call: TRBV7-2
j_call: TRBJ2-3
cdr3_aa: CASSLSPLTSGGAADTQYF

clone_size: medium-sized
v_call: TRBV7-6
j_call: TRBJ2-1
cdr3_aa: CASSLVRQGGFNEQFF

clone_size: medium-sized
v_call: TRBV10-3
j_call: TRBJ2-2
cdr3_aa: CAIKRTGGTGELFF

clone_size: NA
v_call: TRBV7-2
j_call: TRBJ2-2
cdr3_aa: CASSSQGPGNTGELFF

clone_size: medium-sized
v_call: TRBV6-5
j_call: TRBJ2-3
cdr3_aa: CASSRLAGDTDTQYF